What follows is one T cell receptor beta chain and its context. The data were taken from a study of CD8 T cells in Susac syndrome. The ends lost 5 bases at V and 8 bases at J; junction bases unmatched: 7. This CDR3 is built from 13 residues. Germline lookup yields CDR1 MNHEY and CDR2 SMNVEV (reference sequence). When the RNA was reverse transcribed, random hexamers were used with an input of roughly 0.45 to 1 ug. Each CDR3 protein gets one entry after TCRdb re-called the immunoSEQ multiplex PCR reads with MiXCR. The sample includes a few hundred thousand distinct CDR3 sequences, about 82% of them seen just once. The CD8+ and CD4+ T cells were isolated magnetically using a negative isolation approach, whereas the TEMRA cells were enriched by FACS.

Sequenced material: CD8+ T cells from PBMCs. The sequence derives from a human donor with multiple sclerosis. The rearrangement uses TRBV27 and TRBJ1-2; 8 bases align to TRBD1. CDR3 region: CASSARTGRGYTF. In nucleotides, the CDR3 is TGTGCCAGCAGTGCCCGGACAGGGCGGGGCTACACCTTC.